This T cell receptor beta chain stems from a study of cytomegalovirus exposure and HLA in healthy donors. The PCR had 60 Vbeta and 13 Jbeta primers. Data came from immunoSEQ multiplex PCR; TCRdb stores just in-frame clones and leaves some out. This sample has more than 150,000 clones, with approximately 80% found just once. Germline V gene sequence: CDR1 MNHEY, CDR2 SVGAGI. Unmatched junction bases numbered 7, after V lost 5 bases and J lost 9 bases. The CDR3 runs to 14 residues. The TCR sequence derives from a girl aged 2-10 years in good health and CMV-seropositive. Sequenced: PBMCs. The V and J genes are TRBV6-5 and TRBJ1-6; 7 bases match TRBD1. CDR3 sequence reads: CASSRDRAGSPLHF. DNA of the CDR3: TGTGCCAGCAGTCGCGACAGGGCAGGTTCACCCCTCCACTTT.